The present entry profiles one TCR beta chain with its context. The record originates from a study of follicular helper T cells after annual influenza vaccination. Across the study: Sampling occurred days 0, 7 and 28 after each influenza vaccination.

As for time point: 2013-2014 season, 7 days after vaccination. TCRdb's copy holds only in-frame clones and misses some; the assay was immunoSEQ multiplex PCR. The sample records 5,000 to 6,000 clones, roughly nine tenths being singletons. CDR1 is LNHNV and CDR2 is YYDKDF in the germline V gene (reference sequence). V lost 2 bases, J lost 9 bases, and 9 bases stayed unmatched. The CDR3 contains 15 residues. The chain has TRBV15 and TRBJ2-4; TRBD2 matches 8 bases. The input for sequencing was CXCR5+ CD38- circulating T follicular helper cells from blood, taken 7 days after influenza vaccination. Regarding subset: circulating Tfh, non-naive CD4+CXCR5+PD-1+ (ICOS+CD38+ or ICOS-CD38-). The clonotype comes from an adult who received the influenza vaccine. The CDR3 bases are TGTGCCACCAGCAGAATGAGCGGGAGCGGGTTCATTCAGTACTTC. Translation gives CATSRMSGSGFIQYF.